The 23 T cell receptor beta chains reported below all come from one sample, sequenced in a study of blood T cell repertoires in COVID-19. Sequencing used immunoSEQ multiplex PCR; TCRdb keeps in-frame clones, though not all of them. The data show 280,000 or so clones, roughly 87% seen once. The sequencing input was PBMCs or T cells enriched from blood (not recorded which). Every receptor here comes from a woman aged 40 to 55 who had recovered from COVID-19.

The gene calls are TRBV4-3 and TRBJ2-1; D gene ambiguous. Trimming took 5 bases from V and 0 from J, leaving 11 bases between them. This CDR3 contains 15 residues. CDR1 LGHNA and CDR2 YSLEER come from the germline V gene. In nucleotides, the CDR3 is TGCGCCAGCAGCGTGGTAGCTAGCTCCTACAATGAGCAGTTCTTC. Translated, it gives CASSVVASSYNEQFF.

This chain joins TRBV6-5 and TRBJ1-2; a possible D gene is TRBD1 (5 bases). This CDR3 has 13 amino acids. Per germline, CDR1 MNHEY and CDR2 SVGAGI. Trimming took off 6 bases at V and 2 bases at J, with 10 bases between the two ends. CDR3 in amino acids: CASRLTVNYGYTF. CDR3 nucleotide sequence: TGTGCCAGCAGACTGACAGTGAACTATGGCTACACCTTC.

This clone was seen a single time. This chain links TRBV6-2 or TRBV6-3 with TRBJ1-6; D not resolved. V was clipped by 3 bases and J by 9 bases, with 21 bases between them. The V gene's germline CDR1 is MNHEY and CDR2 SVGEGT. This CDR3 spans 17 amino acids. The CDR3 spells CASSYLSSGRVGSPLHF. CDR3 nucleotides: TGTGCCAGCAGTTATCTCTCCAGCGGGCGAGTCGGTTCACCCCTCCACTTT.

This clone was picked up one time. The chain is built from TRBV19 and TRBJ2-2; TRBD2 is a possible D gene (5 bases). Deletions cut 10 bases from V and 1 base from J, with 16 bases between. Germline V lookup: CDR1 LNHDA, CDR2 SQIVND (reference sequence). This CDR3 is 15 amino acids long. Here the CDR3 DNA reads TGTGCCACCACCTTGAGGGATCTGAACACCGGGGAGCTGTTTTTT. As protein: CATTLRDLNTGELFF.

This clone was observed a handful of times. The V call is TRBV28, the J call TRBJ2-2; D possibly corresponds to TRBD1 (6 bases). The V end lost 5 bases, the J end lost 7 bases, and 17 bases lay between the germline ends. This CDR3 has 15 residues. Per the germline V gene, CDR1 is MDHEN and CDR2 is SYDVKM. The CDR3 nucleotides read TGTGCCAGCAGTAGGGGGTCACAGGGCTACGGGGAGCTGTTTTTT. This codes for CASSRGSQGYGELFF. The complete variable domain, with remaining parts taken from reference TRBV28 and TRBJ2-2, reads DVKVTQSSRYLVKRTGEKVFLECVQDMDHENMFWYRQDPGLGLRLIYFSYDVKMKEKGDIPEGYSVSREKKERFSLILESASTNQTSMYLCASSRGSQGYGELFFGEGSRLTVL.

The genes are TRBV2 and TRBJ1-2; 8 bases map to TRBD1. V dropped 3 bases and J dropped 10; count of bases not matched to a gene: 10. In germline, CDR1 is SNHLY, CDR2 FYNNEI. The CDR3 loop spans 14 amino acids. The CDR3 loop reads CASSDDRGIAIYTF. CDR3 nucleotide sequence: TGTGCCAGCAGTGATGACAGGGGAATCGCTATCTACACCTTC. Looking up the rest from reference TRBV2 and TRBJ1-2 gives the full variable domain: EPEVTQTPSHQVTQMGQEVILRCVPISNHLYFYWYRQILGQKVEFLVSFYNNEISEKSEIFDDQFSVERPDGSNFTLKIRSTKLEDSAMYFCASSDDRGIAIYTFGSGTRLTVV.

The genes are TRBV10-1 and TRBJ2-1; weak D call: TRBD2 (5 bases). Germline CDR1 reads WNHNN; CDR2 reads SYGVQD (reference sequence). V was pared by 2 bases and J by 9 bases, with 11 bases between. The CDR3 extends over 13 amino acids. This chain's CDR3 is CASSESRRGEQFF. For the CDR3, the DNA is TGCGCCAGCAGTGAGAGCCGCCGGGGTGAGCAGTTCTTC.

The J gene is TRBJ2-3, the V gene TRBV7-9; D possibly corresponds to TRBD2 (5 bases). V dropped 5 bases and J dropped 2 bases, with 11 bases sitting between them. The CDR3 extends over 14 amino acids. Germline V gene sequence: CDR1 SEHNR, CDR2 FQNEAQ (reference sequence). CDR3 in DNA: TGTGCCAGCAGCAACCGGGATTTCACAGATACGCAGTATTTT. The encoded protein is CASSNRDFTDTQYF.

The rearrangement joins TRBV18 to TRBJ2-7; D is undetermined. The CDR3 has 17 residues. Germline CDR1 reads KGHSH; CDR2 reads LQKENI. The V end was cut by 2 bases, the J end by 7 bases, with 24 bases between. The CDR3 DNA follows: TGTGCCAGCTCACCAAATACGCCACACGTAGACCCGAGGGAGCAGTACTTC. Translated, it gives CASSPNTPHVDPREQYF.

The gene calls are TRBV5-5 and TRBJ2-3, with D unclear. The CDR3 is made up of 13 amino acids. Germline V CDR1 and CDR2: SGHKS, YYEKEE (reference sequence). V dropped 2 bases and J dropped 1 base, with 5 bases sitting between them. CDR3 residues: CASSLRGTDTQYF. The CDR3 bases are TGTGCCAGCAGCTTACGCGGCACAGATACGCAGTATTTT. The full variable domain, its missing parts supplied by reference TRBV5-5 and TRBJ2-3, is DAGVTQSPTHLIKTRGQQVTLRCSPISGHKSVSWYQQVLGQGPQFIFQYYEKEERGRGNFPDRFSARQFPNYSSELNVNALLLGDSALYLCASSLRGTDTQYFGPGTRLTVL.

V usage is TRBV7-2 and J usage is TRBJ2-2, with 7 bases identical to TRBD2. The CDR3 is made up of 14 amino acids. Trimming took 5 bases from V and 7 from J; bases not matched to a gene: 7. Germline loops: CDR1 SGHTA, CDR2 FQGNSA. The CDR3 sequence is CASSTSGTNGELFF. The CDR3 region has the DNA TGTGCCAGCAGCACGAGCGGGACCAACGGGGAGCTGTTTTTT.

The chain joins TRBV4-1 to TRBJ2-1, with 7 bases that match TRBD2. V dropped 6 bases and J dropped 7; count of bases not matched to a gene: 12. Per the germline V gene, CDR1 is MGHRA and CDR2 is YSYEKL. The CDR3 has 15 residues. CDR3 DNA sequence: TGCGCCAGCAGGAGCGAGGGAGGGCCGAGAAATGAGCAGTTCTTC. Its protein product is CASRSEGGPRNEQFF.

This chain joins TRBV7-2 and TRBJ1-1, with unresolved D. V was cut by 5 bases and J by 0 bases, with 10 bases left in between. Germline CDR1 is SGHTA and CDR2 is FQGNSA. This CDR3 is 14 amino acids long. In DNA, the CDR3 is TGTGCCAGCAGCCCCAGACTTATGAACACTGAAGCTTTCTTT. Its translation is CASSPRLMNTEAFF.

The V call is TRBV7-2, the J call TRBJ2-3, with D possibly TRBD2 on 6 matching bases. The V end lost 2 bases, the J end lost 4 bases, and 13 bases lay between the germline ends. The CDR3 has 15 amino acids. Germline CDR1 is SGHTA and CDR2 is FQGNSA. CDR3 sequence reads: CASSLWSGVADTQYF. Written as DNA, the CDR3 is TGTGCCAGCAGCTTATGGTCGGGAGTTGCAGATACGCAGTATTTT.

This clone was picked up a small number of times. The chain carries TRBV5-1 and TRBJ1-1; 8 positions match TRBD1. Per the germline V gene, CDR1 is SGHRS and CDR2 is YFSETQ. Trimming cost V 4 bases and J 5 bases; bases outside gene matches: 4. This CDR3 region has 13 residues. The CDR3 DNA reads TGCGCCAGCAGCACTGACAGGGGTACTGAAGCTTTCTTT. It specifies CASSTDRGTEAFF. The full variable domain, rest sourced from reference TRBV5-1 and TRBJ1-1, is KAGVTQTPRYLIKTRGQQVTLSCSPISGHRSVSWYQQTPGQGLQFLFEYFSETQRNKGNFPGRFSGRQFSNSRSEMNVSTLELGDSALYLCASSTDRGTEAFFGQGTRLTVV.

The chain employs TRBV5-4 and TRBJ2-2, with 11 nucleotides matching TRBD2. V was pared by 3 bases and J by 1 base, with 2 bases of the junction left unmatched. This CDR3 has 16 residues. Germline lookup yields CDR1 SGHNT and CDR2 YYREEE (reference sequence). CDR3: CASSSGTSGNTGELFF. The DNA for the CDR3 is TGTGCCAGCAGCTCCGGGACTAGCGGGAACACCGGGGAGCTGTTTTTT.

The gene calls are TRBV7-2 and TRBJ2-7, with D possibly matching TRBD1 (6 bases). The CDR3 is 13 residues long. Trimming left V 5 bases short and J 2 bases short, with 10 bases between. CDR1 and CDR2 (germline): SGHTA, FQGNSA. In DNA form, the CDR3 reads TGTGCCAGCAGCCCTCAGGGGCCCTACGAGCAGTACTTC. Protein sequence: CASSPQGPYEQYF.

The gene calls are TRBV28 and TRBJ1-2; the D gene is possibly TRBD1 (6 bases). Germline values: CDR1 MDHEN, CDR2 SYDVKM. The CDR3 loop spans 13 amino acids. V lost 5 bases to trimming and J lost 3 bases, with 10 bases between them. The CDR3, as DNA: TGTGCCAGCAGTCGGGACAACTACTATGGCTACACCTTC. Protein: CASSRDNYYGYTF.

V is TRBV5-8 and J is TRBJ2-7; the match to TRBD2 covers 8 bases. V lost 0 bases to trimming and J lost 3 bases; unmatched junction nucleotides: 5. Germline-derived CDR1 and CDR2 are SGHTS and YDEGEE. The CDR3 totals 15 residues. The CDR3 DNA reads TGTGCCAGCAGCTTGGGTCTAGCGGGTTACTACGAGCAGTACTTC. Amino acid sequence: CASSLGLAGYYEQYF.

The chain has TRBV28 and TRBJ1-5; weak D call: TRBD1 (6 bases). The CDR3 runs to 13 residues. V gave up 7 bases and J gave up 6 bases, with 13 bases separating them. Germline CDR1 MDHEN, CDR2 SYDVKM. The CDR3 here is CASKGVGAQPQHF. As DNA, the CDR3 is TGTGCCAGCAAGGGCGTGGGGGCTCAGCCCCAGCATTTT.

The chain recombines TRBV9 with TRBJ2-1; weak D call: TRBD1 (6 bases). The CDR3 is 15 amino acids. Looked up from germline, CDR1 is SGDLS and CDR2 is YYNGEE. V was shortened by 0 bases and J by 7 bases, with 14 bases between the two germline ends. The CDR3 is CASSVGLMGANEQFF. The CDR3, as DNA: TGTGCCAGCAGCGTAGGACTGATGGGGGCGAATGAGCAGTTCTTC.

V gene TRBV5-1 combines with J gene TRBJ1-5; perhaps TRBD1 as D (6 bases). Germline-derived CDR1 and CDR2 are SGHRS and YFSETQ. V was cut by 0 bases and J by 5 bases, with 9 bases left in between. This CDR3 contains 14 residues. CDR3 in amino acids: CASSLAAGDQPQHF. CDR3 DNA sequence: TGCGCCAGCAGCTTGGCGGCAGGGGATCAGCCCCAGCATTTT.

The gene calls are TRBV7-8 and TRBJ1-3, with unresolved D. This CDR3 has 14 amino acids. Trimming shortened V by 3 bases and J by 4 bases, and 10 bases separated the two germline ends. Germline CDR1 and CDR2: SGHVS and FQNEAQ. CDR3 nucleotide sequence: TGTGCCAGCAGCTTTGGGCCTGGGGGAAACACCATATATTTT. It specifies CASSFGPGGNTIYF. Drawing the rest from reference TRBV7-8 and TRBJ1-3, the complete variable domain is GAGVSQSPRYKVAKRGQDVALRCDPISGHVSLFWYQQALGQGPEFLTYFQNEAQLDKSGLPSDRFFAERPEGSVSTLKIQRTQQEDSAVYLCASSFGPGGNTIYFGEGSWLTVV.